The present T cell receptor beta chain was sequenced within a study of blood T cell repertoires in COVID-19. Comment on this clone: The sample has other DNA sequences that encode this CDR3 too.

The CDR3 spans 15 residues. With 0 bases removed from V and 2 bases from J, the gap between germline ends came to 8 bases. Per the germline V gene, CDR1 is SGDLS and CDR2 is YYNGEE. Clones were sequenced by immunoSEQ multiplex PCR, and TCRdb holds only the in-frame ones, with some missing. In the table there are about 150,000 clones, around 80% of which are singletons. Source material: PBMCs or T cells enriched from blood (not recorded which). The gene calls are TRBV9 and TRBJ2-2; D is possibly TRBD2 (5 bases). The source is a woman aged 70-85 years in a cohort exposed to, infected with or recovered from COVID-19 (not recorded which). This CDR3 is CASSVGAGNTGELFF. In DNA, the CDR3 is TGTGCCAGCAGCGTAGGCGCGGGCAACACCGGGGAGCTGTTTTTT.